One and the same sample provided the 30 T cell receptor beta chains below, sequenced in a study of Tregs in tolerant kidney transplant recipients. Some clones are missing from TCRdb's copy, which holds only in-frame ones; the method was immunoSEQ multiplex PCR. The sample lists about 94,000 clones, over 85% occurring once. Here the sequenced sample was CD4+ T cells from blood, taken before the transplant. The receptors stem from a human donor who received a combined kidney and bone marrow transplant.

This sequence joins TRBV2 and TRBJ1-4, with TRBD1 matching over 11 bases. Trimming at V came to 7 bases and at J to 8 bases, leaving 9 bases not matched to a gene. Germline V lookup: CDR1 SNHLY, CDR2 FYNNEI. The CDR3 consists of 15 residues. This chain's CDR3 is CASKQSGTGGEKLFF. The DNA of the CDR3 is TGTGCCAGCAAACAATCCGGGACAGGGGGAGAAAAACTGTTTTTT.

This chain connects TRBV2 to TRBJ1-5, with 9 positions matching TRBD1. The junction had 6 bases not matched to a gene; V was cut back by 5 bases and J by 4 bases. CDR3 length equals 15 residues. Germline V gene sequence: CDR1 SNHLY, CDR2 FYNNEI. The CDR3 DNA is TGTGCCAGCAGTTTGGGACAGGGTAGGAATCAGCCCCAGCATTTT. Its translation: CASSLGQGRNQPQHF.

The V gene is TRBV29-1, the J gene TRBJ2-7; 9 bases agree with TRBD1. This CDR3 region has 13 residues. V gave up 4 bases and J gave up 5 bases; unmatched junction bases: 6. The germline CDR1 and CDR2 sequences are SQVTM and ANQGSEA. CDR3 amino acids: CSVVGTGTDEQYF. Written as DNA, the CDR3 is TGCAGCGTTGTTGGGACAGGGACGGACGAGCAGTACTTC.

The chain carries TRBV5-3 and TRBJ1-5; TRBD1 aligns across 7 bases. TRBV5-3 is an ORF for which the function is uncertain. The CDR3 runs 15 residues. The ends lost 9 bases at V and 2 bases at J; junction bases unmatched: 11. The CDR3, as DNA: TGTGCCATTGGGGTCGACAGGGTTCGCAATCAGCCCCAGCATTTT. Protein product: CAIGVDRVRNQPQHF.

The V call is TRBV18, the J call TRBJ1-2; no definite D call. The CDR3 has 13 amino acids. CDR1 KGHSH and CDR2 LQKENI come from the germline V gene. Trimming cost V 2 bases and J 8 bases, with 12 bases left between them. CDR3 protein: CASSPGQAGGYTF. The CDR3 coding sequence is TGTGCCAGCTCACCAGGGCAGGCTGGGGGCTACACCTTC.

The chain employs TRBV21-1 and TRBJ2-1; TRBD1 reflects the table's D call only, with no check against the DNA. TRBV21-1 is described as a pseudogene. The CDR3 extends over 14 amino acids. DNA for the CDR3: TGTGCCAGCAGCAAAGGGGGCCGGGACAATGAGCAGTTCTTC. It is translated as CASSKGGRDNEQFF.

The chain couples TRBV7-6 to TRBJ2-3; D might be TRBD2 (6 bases). The V and J ends lost 5 bases and 0 bases respectively, with 15 bases between them. Germline assignment: CDR1 SGHVS and CDR2 FNYEAQ. The CDR3 extends over 16 amino acids. Written as DNA, the CDR3 is TGTGCCAGCAGCCTGGACCCGGGACTGAGCACAGATACGCAGTATTTT. This gives the protein CASSLDPGLSTDTQYF.

V and J are TRBV6-1 and TRBJ2-7; 8 nucleotides line up with TRBD1. J gave up 2 bases and V 6 bases, and 3 bases lay outside the gene matches. The germline V gene has CDR1 MNHNS and CDR2 SASEGT. The CDR3 contains 13 residues. The CDR3 sequence: CASSEGQAYEQYF. In DNA form, the CDR3 reads TGTGCCAGCAGCGAGGGACAGGCCTACGAGCAGTACTTC.

The genes are TRBV27 and TRBJ2-6; the D gene is possibly TRBD2 (5 bases). CDR1 and CDR2 from the germline V gene are MNHEY and SMNVEV (reference sequence). The CDR3 runs to 16 residues. Trimming left V 5 bases short and J 0 bases short, with 11 bases between. The CDR3 sequence is CASSPGLTSGANVLTF. The CDR3, as DNA: TGTGCCAGCAGTCCCGGACTTACCTCTGGGGCCAACGTCCTGACTTTC.

The CDR3 sequence: CASSPAQVHNQPQHF. The CDR3 nucleotides read TGTGCCAGCTCACCAGCACAGGTCCACAATCAGCCCCAGCATTTT. The rearrangement links TRBV18 to TRBJ1-5, with TRBD1 as a possible D gene (5 bases). Germline CDR1 and CDR2: KGHSH and LQKENI. This CDR3 has 15 amino acids. Trimming removed 2 bases at V and 3 bases at J, with 11 bases between.

The sample holds one count of this clone. The CDR3 DNA is TGTGCCAGCAGCCTCGGGGGCCAAGAGACCCAGTACTTC. It codes for CASSLGGQETQYF. The V gene is TRBV7-9, the J gene TRBJ2-5, with D possibly matching TRBD2 (6 bases). Germline loops: CDR1 SEHNR, CDR2 FQNEAQ (reference sequence). The V gene lost 5 bases and the J gene lost 1 base, with 8 bases spanning the gap. The CDR3 is made up of 13 amino acids. Variable domain in full (rest from reference TRBV7-9 and TRBJ2-5): DTGVSQNPRHKITKRGQNVTFRCDPISEHNRLYWYRQTLGQGPEFLTYFQNEAQLEKSRLLSDRFSAERPKGSFSTLEIQRTEQGDSAMYLCASSLGGQETQYFGPGTRLLVL.

The chain uses TRBV5-8 and TRBJ1-1; D gene unclear. The CDR3 sequence is 13 residues long. CDR1 SGHTS and CDR2 YDEGEE come from the germline V gene. Trimming left V 2 bases short and J 11 bases short, with 16 bases between. The CDR3 sequence: CASSLASSVWAFF. The CDR3 nucleotides read TGTGCCAGCAGCTTAGCATCGTCGGTGTGGGCTTTCTTT.

The chain has TRBV1 and TRBJ2-7; the table's D call of TRBD2 was not tested on the DNA. TRBV1 is described as a pseudogene. The CDR3 length is 15 residues. CDR3 DNA sequence: TGCACCAGCAGCCAATTCCAGCGGGCGGTATACGAGCAGTACTTC. It is translated as CTSSQFQRAVYEQYF.

J is TRBJ2-1 and V is TRBV4-2; D perhaps matches TRBD1 (6 bases). The CDR3 consists of 18 residues. Germline V lookup: CDR1 LGHNA, CDR2 YNFKEQ. The ends were cut back, 3 bases at V and 3 bases at J, with 21 bases in the middle. The CDR3 DNA is TGTGCCAGCAGCCAGAGGACAGAGCCCTGGGGAGACTACAATGAGCAGTTCTTC. Its protein is CASSQRTEPWGDYNEQFF.

The chain joins TRBV19 to TRBJ2-2, with TRBD1 as a possible D gene (6 bases). Trimming removed 5 bases at V and 4 bases at J, with 14 bases between. The V gene's germline CDR1 is LNHDA and CDR2 SQIVND (reference sequence). The CDR3 covers 15 residues. This chain's CDR3 is CASSFQSDSTGELFF. CDR3 DNA sequence: TGTGCCAGTAGTTTCCAATCGGACAGCACCGGGGAGCTGTTTTTT.

This clone was detected only once. The rearrangement joins TRBV19 to TRBJ1-1; 9 bases agree with TRBD1. Looked up from germline, CDR1 is LNHDA and CDR2 is SQIVND (reference sequence). This CDR3 has 14 amino acids. Germline trimming cut 6 bases from V and 5 bases from J; bases unmatched to any gene: 7. CDR3 sequence: CASSTGQGWTEAFF. The CDR3 DNA follows: TGTGCCAGTAGCACGGGACAGGGATGGACTGAAGCTTTCTTT.

The chain combines TRBV13 with TRBJ1-5; no clear D gene. The length of the CDR3 is 16 residues. V dropped 5 bases and J dropped 6 bases, with 20 bases sitting between them. From germline, CDR1 is PRHDT and CDR2 FYEKMQ (reference sequence). The CDR3 protein is CASSLQGPTGSQPQHF. The CDR3 DNA sequence: TGTGCCAGCAGCCTTCAAGGGCCGACGGGGTCTCAGCCCCAGCATTTT.

This clone was seen once. The CDR3 protein is CASSQEPQGLAKNIQYF. CDR3 sequence (DNA): TGCGCCAGCAGCCAAGAACCCCAGGGCCTAGCCAAAAACATTCAGTACTTC. V usage is TRBV4-1 and J usage is TRBJ2-4; tentative D call: TRBD1 (5 bases). This CDR3 has 17 amino acids. CDR1 and CDR2 from the germline V gene are MGHRA and YSYEKL. Trimming took off 0 bases at V and 0 bases at J, with 12 bases between the two ends.

This rearrangement joins TRBV4-2 to TRBJ1-2; 7 positions match TRBD1. This CDR3 spans 15 amino acids. Germline-derived CDR1 and CDR2 are LGHNA and YNFKEQ. V shed 4 bases, J shed 3 bases, and the junction held 8 bases outside the gene matches. In DNA form, the CDR3 reads TGTGCCAGCAGCCCCGGACAGGAAGGAGACTATGGCTACACCTTC. Its protein product is CASSPGQEGDYGYTF.

CDR3 sequence: CASSLETGSVSEQFF. In DNA, the CDR3 is TGCGCCAGCAGCTTGGAGACAGGGAGTGTGAGTGAGCAGTTCTTC. J is TRBJ2-1 and V is TRBV5-1; 7 bases agree with TRBD1. This CDR3 has 15 amino acids. The V segment lost 0 bases and the J segment 9 bases; nucleotides outside the gene matches: 9. Germline V gene data show CDR1 as SGHRS and CDR2 as YFSETQ.

V usage is TRBV6-1 and J usage is TRBJ1-5, with 7 bases fitting TRBD1. Germline loops: CDR1 MNHNS, CDR2 SASEGT. V lost 7 bases to trimming and J lost 6 bases; unmatched junction nucleotides: 9. CDR3 size: 14 residues. CDR3 protein: CASNPQGISQPQHF. The CDR3 DNA follows: TGTGCCAGCAATCCACAGGGGATCAGTCAGCCCCAGCATTTT.

The chain uses TRBV5-6 and TRBJ2-3; 10 bases align to TRBD2. CDR3 size: 15 residues. The J segment lost 3 bases and the V segment lost 2 bases, leaving 3 bases of the junction unmatched. CDR1 SGHDT and CDR2 YYEEEE come from the germline V gene. CDR3 sequence: CASSFTSGVTDTQYF. In DNA form, the CDR3 reads TGTGCCAGCAGCTTTACTAGCGGGGTTACAGATACGCAGTATTTT.

The rearrangement uses TRBV2 and TRBJ1-3; TRBD1 matches 11 bases. V was pared by 2 bases and J by 3 bases, with 9 bases of the junction left unmatched. The CDR3 covers 18 residues. Germline CDR1 SNHLY, CDR2 FYNNEI. The CDR3 reads CASSEWADRGLIGNTIYF. For the CDR3, the DNA is TGTGCCAGCAGTGAATGGGCGGACAGGGGGCTTATTGGAAACACCATATATTTT.

CDR3 in amino acids: CASISGTGVPGELFF. In DNA form, the CDR3 reads TGTGCCAGCATTTCCGGGACAGGGGTCCCCGGGGAGCTGTTTTTT. The V and J genes are TRBV5-8 and TRBJ2-2; 10 bases match TRBD1. Germline CDR1 is SGHTS and CDR2 is YDEGEE. J lost 6 bases, V lost 6 bases, and 8 bases had no gene match. This CDR3 has 15 amino acids.

The J gene is TRBJ2-5, the V gene TRBV29-1; tentative D call: TRBD2 (5 bases). Trimming left V 5 bases short and J 0 bases short, with 7 bases between. CDR3 size: 12 residues. Looked up from germline, CDR1 is SQVTM and CDR2 is ANQGSEA. In DNA, the CDR3 is TGCAGCGTTCGAGGGTACCAAGAGACCCAGTACTTC. Translation: CSVRGYQETQYF.

The chain uses TRBV6-1 and TRBJ2-5; 10 bases are a match to TRBD2. V lost 6 bases to trimming and J lost 1 base; unmatched junction nucleotides: 2. In germline, CDR1 is MNHNS, CDR2 SASEGT. The CDR3 is made up of 14 amino acids. This CDR3 reads CASRRLAGQETQYF. CDR3 nucleotide sequence: TGTGCCAGCAGGCGACTAGCGGGCCAAGAGACCCAGTACTTC.

This clone was counted a single time. The chain links TRBV11-2 to TRBJ1-4, with 9 bases identical to TRBD1. Per germline, CDR1 SGHAT and CDR2 FQNNGV. This CDR3 region has 16 residues. Trimming removed 1 base from V and 8 bases from J; junction bases left unmatched: 8. CDR3 coding DNA: TGTGCCAGCAGCTTAGTGAGGGACAGGGACCACGAAAAACTGTTTTTT. Its translation is CASSLVRDRDHEKLFF.

Remarks on this clone: Other DNA sequences in this sample translate to the same CDR3. V gene TRBV15 combines with J gene TRBJ1-6; D perhaps matches TRBD1 (6 bases). CDR1 and CDR2 (germline): LNHNV, YYDKDF (reference sequence). Trimming cost V 5 bases and J 7 bases, with 9 bases left between them. The CDR3 length is 13 residues. Here the CDR3 reads CATSSQGNSPLHF. DNA for the CDR3: TGTGCCACCAGCTCTCAGGGGAATTCACCCCTCCACTTT.

This rearrangement joins TRBV4-2 to TRBJ2-3; the match to TRBD2 covers 7 bases. With 0 bases clipped from V and 3 bases from J, the junction kept 6 bases outside the gene matches. The CDR3 contains 16 residues. Germline V CDR1 and CDR2: LGHNA, YNFKEQ. CDR3 in amino acids: CASSQDVGRRTDTQYF. The CDR3 coding sequence is TGTGCCAGCAGCCAAGATGTCGGGAGGAGAACAGATACGCAGTATTTT.

There are a few counts of this clone. The genes are TRBV29-1 and TRBJ2-4; a weak D match, TRBD1 (6 bases). This CDR3 has 12 residues. The V gene lost 5 bases and the J gene lost 9 bases, with 14 bases spanning the gap. Per germline, CDR1 SQVTM and CDR2 ANQGSEA. The CDR3 sequence is CSVPAGAGIQYF. The DNA of the CDR3 is TGCAGCGTTCCGGCAGGGGCGGGCATTCAGTACTTC.